This T cell receptor (beta chain) came from a study of T cells in Graves' hyperthyroidism and ophthalmopathy. This clonotype was counted at least ten times. Its antigen is not identified. Researchers took RNA transcripts and amplified the TCR beta CDR3 regions from them. Using the HTBI primer set, a first-round RT-PCR was run on the TCR CDR3. TCRdb itself ran the multiplex PCR reads through MiXCR, one entry per CDR3 protein. Of about 200,000 distinct CDR3 sequences detected, around 16% appear once; the ten largest clones hold roughly 44%. The ends were cut back, 0 bases at V and 4 bases at J, with 9 bases in the middle. The CDR3 runs 13 residues. CDR1 and CDR2 (germline): DFQATT, SNEGSKA (reference sequence). The study, taken as a whole, reports: Ophthalmopathy was identified by the model a median around 5.9 months ahead of onset. Appearing also in blood were most of the thyroid clonotypes expanded above 0.001.

V usage is TRBV20-1 and J usage is TRBJ1-1; D unclear. The TCR sequence derives from a man aged 35 to 55 with Graves' hyperthyroidism. The sample comprised blood. The CDR3 reads CSARDRRGTEAFF. The DNA for the CDR3 is TGCAGTGCTAGAGACAGGCGAGGCACTGAAGCTTTCTTT.